A single sample gave rise to the 15 T cell receptor beta chains below, sequenced in a study of CD8 T cells in ankylosing spondylitis. Points from the study as a whole: About 8 highly homologous variants made up a TCR beta motif, and this motif appeared characteristic of ankylosing spondylitis blood.

One entry per CDR3 protein, called by TCRdb with MiXCR from the 5' RACE reads. The sample includes 750,000 to 850,000 distinct CDR3 sequences, 12% of them seen just once. These receptors are not linked to any known antigen. The material sequenced was blood, either unsorted or a sorted T cell fraction (not recorded which). The receptors here all came from a male donor with ankylosing spondylitis.

This chain joins TRBV6-5 and TRBJ1-4; TRBD1 agrees at 11 bases. J gave up 8 bases and V 2 bases, and 4 bases lay outside the gene matches. Germline values: CDR1 MNHEY, CDR2 SVGAGI. This CDR3 has 15 amino acids. This chain's CDR3 is CASSYRTGGEEKLFF. In DNA form, the CDR3 reads TGTGCCAGCAGTTACCGGACAGGGGGCGAAGAAAAACTGTTTTTT.

This clonotype was detected ten times or more. The V and J genes are TRBV29-1 and TRBJ1-2; 7 bases match TRBD1. The germline CDR1 and CDR2 sequences are SQVTM and ANQGSEA. The CDR3 runs 13 residues. V shed 4 bases, J shed 8 bases, and the junction held 10 bases outside the gene matches. In DNA form, the CDR3 reads TGCAGCGTTGCCGGTAGGGGGCCAGTGGGCTACACCTTC. This translates into CSVAGRGPVGYTF.

The CDR3 sequence is CASSPQKGGVGTGELFF. CDR3 sequence (DNA): TGTGCCAGCAGCCCCCAAAAGGGAGGAGTGGGCACCGGGGAGCTGTTTTTT. The chain uses TRBV14 and TRBJ2-2, with a weak D call TRBD2 (6 bases). Germline V CDR1 and CDR2: SGHDN, FVKESK. V was shortened by 4 bases and J by 4 bases, with 19 bases between the two germline ends. The length of the CDR3 is 17 residues.

This clonotype was detected a few times. This chain uses TRBV18 with TRBJ2-7; TRBD1 is a possible D gene (6 bases). Trimming pared 0 bases from V and 3 bases from J, leaving 9 bases between. CDR3 length equals 14 residues. Germline CDR1 and CDR2: KGHSH and LQKENI. The DNA of the CDR3 is TGTGCCAGCTCACCACCGGACAGATACTACGAGCAGTACTTC. Translation: CASSPPDRYYEQYF.

This clonotype appeared a few times. The chain is built from TRBV28 and TRBJ1-2; D remains unclear. The CDR3 contains 12 residues. V lost 4 bases, J lost 2 bases, and 5 bases lay in between. Germline V gene sequence: CDR1 MDHEN, CDR2 SYDVKM. CDR3 coding DNA: TGTGCCAGCAGTTGGCGAAACTATGGCTACACCTTC. As protein: CASSWRNYGYTF.

This clonotype was picked up a small number of times. This chain uses TRBV25-1 with TRBJ2-4; D call uncertain. The germline V gene encodes CDR1 MGHDK and CDR2 SYGVNS. V was clipped by 2 bases and J by 3 bases, with 8 bases between them. The CDR3 spans 14 residues. The CDR3 region has the DNA TGTGCCAGCAGTGAAACGGCCAGCAAAAACATTCAGTACTTC. It codes for CASSETASKNIQYF. Variable domain in full (rest from reference TRBV25-1 and TRBJ2-4): EADIYQTPRYLVIGTGKKITLECSQTMGHDKMYWYQQDPGMELHLIHYSYGVNSTEKGDLSSESTVSRIRTEHFPLTLESARPSHTSQYLCASSETASKNIQYFGAGTRLSVL.

This clonotype was counted ten times or more. The genes are TRBV20-1 and TRBJ1-2, with unresolved D. Germline CDR1 is DFQATT and CDR2 is SNEGSKA (reference sequence). Trimming pared 6 bases from V and 3 bases from J, leaving 11 bases between. This CDR3 contains 12 residues. This CDR3 is CSATTGDYGYTF. In DNA, the CDR3 is TGCAGTGCGACTACGGGAGACTATGGCTACACCTTC.

J is TRBJ2-3 and V is TRBV20-1; weak D call: TRBD2 (7 bases). V shed 5 bases and J shed 3 bases, with 18 bases lying between them. Germline lookup yields CDR1 DFQATT and CDR2 SNEGSKA (reference sequence). The length of the CDR3 is 15 residues. CDR3 amino acids: CSAFPGGAGTDTQYF. In nucleotides, the CDR3 is TGCAGTGCTTTTCCTGGGGGGGCCGGGACAGATACGCAGTATTTT.

Regarding this clonotype: The junction does not match germline at one end; this may be a read error. This rearrangement joins TRBV27 to TRBJ1-4, with a weak D call TRBD1 (5 bases). There are 13 residues in the CDR3. The germline gives CDR1 MNHEY, CDR2 SMNVEV (reference sequence). In DNA, the CDR3 is TGTGCCAGCAGCACAGGAAGGTCCGCGGAACTGGTTTTT. This translates into CASSTGRSAELVF. Drawing the rest from reference TRBV27 and TRBJ1-4, the complete variable domain is EAQVTQNPRYLITVTGKKLTVTCSQNMNHEYMSWYRQDPGLGLRQIYYSMNVEVTDKGDVPEGYKVSRKEKRNFPLILESPSPNQTSLYFCASSTGRSAELVFGSGTQLSVL.

The rearrangement links TRBV4-2 to TRBJ2-1, with TRBD2 as a possible D gene (5 bases). The V end was cut by 1 base, the J end by 0 bases, with 16 bases between. Looked up from germline, CDR1 is LGHNA and CDR2 is YNFKEQ. The CDR3 is 18 residues long. This CDR3 reads CASSQGRGRESSYNEQFF. The CDR3 DNA sequence: TGTGCCAGCAGCCAAGGAAGAGGGAGAGAGAGCTCCTACAATGAGCAGTTCTTC.

This clonotype was observed a handful of times. The chain carries TRBV5-1 and TRBJ1-1; possibly TRBD1 for D (5 bases). Trimming took off 4 bases at V and 3 bases at J, with 16 bases between the two ends. CDR3 length: 15 amino acids. CDR1 is SGHRS, CDR2 YFSETQ, per germline. CDR3 amino acids: CASSPTTGLDTEAFF. For the CDR3, the DNA is TGCGCCAGCAGCCCCACCACAGGACTTGACACTGAAGCTTTCTTT. Supplemented by reference TRBV5-1 and TRBJ1-1, the full variable domain reads KAGVTQTPRYLIKTRGQQVTLSCSPISGHRSVSWYQQTPGQGLQFLFEYFSETQRNKGNFPGRFSGRQFSNSRSEMNVSTLELGDSALYLCASSPTTGLDTEAFFGQGTRLTVV.

A few counts support this clonotype. V gene TRBV6-5 combines with J gene TRBJ1-3; D gene unclear. Trimming removed 4 bases from V and 3 bases from J, with 7 bases in between. The CDR3 runs 13 residues. The V gene's germline CDR1 is MNHEY and CDR2 SVGAGI. In DNA, the CDR3 is TGTGCCAGCAGTTTGTCCCTTGGAAACACCATATATTTT. Translated, it gives CASSLSLGNTIYF.

In this sample, this clonotype turned up many times. This chain connects TRBV7-2 to TRBJ1-5, with D maybe TRBD1 (6 bases). The CDR3 runs to 14 residues. CDR1 is SGHTA and CDR2 is FQGNSA in the germline V gene. V was pared by 5 bases and J by 6 bases, with 14 bases between. This chain's CDR3 is CASSLTGRTQPQHF. The CDR3 DNA is TGTGCCAGCAGCCTCACAGGGAGGACTCAGCCCCAGCATTTT.

The sample holds many counts of this clonotype. The chain carries TRBV7-2 and TRBJ2-1; tentatively, D is TRBD2 (6 bases). Germline lookup yields CDR1 SGHTA and CDR2 FQGNSA. The CDR3 runs 12 residues. Trimming pared 1 base from V and 15 bases from J, leaving 13 bases between. CDR3 DNA sequence: TGTGCCAGCAGCTTAGAGGAGGGTCTTCGGTTCTTC. Its translation: CASSLEEGLRFF.

The chain has TRBV10-1 and TRBJ1-2; D not certain. V shed 3 bases and J shed 2 bases, with 7 bases lying between them. Germline V CDR1 and CDR2: WNHNN, SYGVQD (reference sequence). This CDR3 is built from 13 residues. CDR3 sequence reads: CASSDYPNYGYTF. DNA of the CDR3: TGCGCCAGCAGTGACTACCCCAACTATGGCTACACCTTC.